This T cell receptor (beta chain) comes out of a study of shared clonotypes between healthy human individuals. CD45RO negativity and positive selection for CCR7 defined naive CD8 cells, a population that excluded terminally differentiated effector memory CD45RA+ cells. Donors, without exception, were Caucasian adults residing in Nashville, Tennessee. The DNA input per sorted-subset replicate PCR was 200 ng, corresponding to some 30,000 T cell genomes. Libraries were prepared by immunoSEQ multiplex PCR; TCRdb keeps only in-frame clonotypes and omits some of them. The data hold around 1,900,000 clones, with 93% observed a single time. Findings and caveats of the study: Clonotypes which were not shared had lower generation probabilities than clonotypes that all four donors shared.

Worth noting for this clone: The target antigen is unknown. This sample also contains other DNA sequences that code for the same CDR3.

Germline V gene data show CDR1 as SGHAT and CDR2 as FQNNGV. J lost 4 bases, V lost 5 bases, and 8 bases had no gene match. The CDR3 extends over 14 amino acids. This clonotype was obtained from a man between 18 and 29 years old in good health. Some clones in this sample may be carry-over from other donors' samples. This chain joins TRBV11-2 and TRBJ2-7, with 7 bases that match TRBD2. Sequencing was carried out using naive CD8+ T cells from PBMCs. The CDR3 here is CASSPGLGAYEQYF. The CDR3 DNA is TGTGCCAGCAGCCCTGGACTAGGGGCTTACGAGCAGTACTTC.